This T cell receptor beta chain was identified during a study of blood T cell repertoires in COVID-19. Study information: Acute and convalescent COVID-19 samples came from the United States, Italy and Spain. PBMCs, B-cell-depleted T cells, or T cells were the source of the cDNA or gDNA that made up the material.

The CDR3 has 17 amino acids. The V end lost 0 bases, the J end lost 0 bases, and 12 bases lay between the germline ends. The germline V gene encodes CDR1 LNHNV and CDR2 YYDKDF (reference sequence). Authors' data handling: Estimated nucleated cell counts came from reference gene primer amplification. Sequenced by immunoSEQ multiplex PCR; TCRdb stores in-frame clones only, minus some. V and J calls and clone size are copied from that table; D and trimming were computed from the DNA. The sample records 200,000 to 250,000 clones, about 80% being singletons. This TCR came from an elderly man with acute or convalescent COVID-19. The specimen sequenced was peripheral blood. The rearrangement joins TRBV15 to TRBJ1-5; D unresolved. CDR3 sequence (DNA): TGTGCCACCAGCAGAGATTTTCTTCGAGATAGCAATCAGCCCCAGCATTTT. Protein product: CATSRDFLRDSNQPQHF.